A selection of T cell receptor beta chains follows, all from one sample in a study of T cell changes during pregnancy in multiple sclerosis. Measured with immunoSEQ multiplex PCR; TCRdb has only the in-frame clones, and not every one. The sample yields roughly 58,000 clones, around 92% seen once. The sample in question was CD4+ T cells from peripheral blood mononuclear cells, obtained after pregnancy. These receptors were obtained from a female donor in good health, enrolled as a control in a pregnancy study. Both conserved end residues are part of each CDR3. The D gene is left open where the match is weak. Part of the rows lack a size; the others show once, few, many or a class for expanded clones.

D: NA; length: 15; J: TRBJ1-6; V: TRBV6-5; size: NA; CDR3: CASSYDPRRASPLHF; DNA: TGTGCCAGCAGTTACGATCCCCGGCGGGCCTCACCCCTCCACTTT
D: TRBD1; length: 12; J: TRBJ1-2; V: TRBV18; size: NA; CDR3: CASSSGTDGYTF; DNA: TGTGCCAGCTCATCCGGGACAGACGGCTACACCTTC
D: NA; length: 11; J: TRBJ2-3; V: TRBV7-2; size: NA; CDR3: CASSPADTQYF; DNA: TGTGCCAGCAGCCCGGCAGATACGCAGTATTTT
D: NA; length: 16; J: TRBJ1-4; V: TRBV5-3; size: NA; CDR3: CARSLFGTATNEKLFF; DNA: TGTGCCAGAAGCTTGTTCGGGACTGCAACTAATGAAAAACTGTTTTTT
D: TRBD1; length: 14; J: TRBJ2-7; V: TRBV10-3; size: few; CDR3: CAISERGQNYEQYF; DNA: TGTGCCATCAGTGAACGGGGACAGAACTACGAGCAGTACTTC
D: TRBD1; length: 16; J: TRBJ1-3; V: TRBV7-9; size: NA; CDR3: CASSLSGTAAGNTIYF; DNA: TGTGCCAGCAGCTTATCCGGGACAGCCGCTGGAAACACCATATATTTT
D: NA; length: 13; J: TRBJ2-7; V: TRBV6-4; size: NA; CDR3: CASSVRLGDEQYF; DNA: TGTGCCAGCAGTGTTAGACTAGGCGACGAGCAGTACTTC
D: NA; length: 18; J: TRBJ1-5; V: TRBV18; size: NA; CDR3: CASSPLALGRGGTQPQHF; DNA: TGTGCCAGCTCACCACTTGCTTTGGGCAGGGGTGGAACTCAGCCCCAGCATTTT
D: TRBD1; length: 14; J: TRBJ1-6; V: TRBV18; size: NA; CDR3: CASSPGTGNSPLHF; DNA: TGTGCCAGCTCACCCGGGACAGGGAATTCACCCCTCCACTTT
D: NA; length: 16; J: TRBJ2-2; V: TRBV7-8; size: NA; CDR3: CASSLQGAGVTGELFF; DNA: TGTGCCAGCAGCTTACAGGGGGCGGGGGTCACCGGGGAGCTGTTTTTT
D: NA; length: 14; J: TRBJ2-7; V: TRBV11-2; size: NA; CDR3: CASSLAGLGYEQYF; DNA: TGTGCCAGCAGCTTAGCAGGGTTGGGTTACGAGCAGTACTTC
D: NA; length: 13; J: TRBJ1-5; V: TRBV7-2; size: once; CDR3: CASSLTENQPQHF; DNA: TGTGCCAGCAGCTTAACCGAGAATCAGCCCCAGCATTTT
D: NA; length: 14; J: TRBJ1-5; V: TRBV2; size: NA; CDR3: CASNGGRIGQPQHF; DNA: TGTGCCAGCAACGGTGGGAGGATCGGTCAGCCCCAGCATTTT
D: NA; length: 17; J: TRBJ1-3; V: TRBV4-1; size: NA; CDR3: CASSQDPPGGGGNTIYF; DNA: TGCGCCAGCAGCCAAGACCCGCCCGGGGGTGGTGGAAACACCATATATTTT
D: NA; length: 15; J: TRBJ1-1; V: TRBV10-1; size: NA; CDR3: CASNPGSEMNTEAFF; DNA: TGCGCCAGCAACCCGGGGAGCGAAATGAACACTGAAGCTTTCTTT
D: NA; length: 14; J: TRBJ2-1; V: TRBV21-1; size: NA; CDR3: CASSKLAGRNEQFF; DNA: TGTGCCAGCAGCAAATTGGCAGGGCGTAATGAGCAGTTCTTC
D: NA; length: 16; J: TRBJ2-7; V: TRBV7-6; size: NA; CDR3: CASSIAAAGNSYEQYF; DNA: TGTGCCAGCAGCATAGCCGCCGCGGGTAACTCCTACGAGCAGTACTTC
D: NA; length: 14; J: TRBJ1-3; V: TRBV2; size: NA; CDR3: CASSEGGSGNTIYF; DNA: TGTGCCAGCAGTGAAGGCGGCTCTGGAAACACCATATATTTT
D: NA; length: 17; J: TRBJ1-4; V: TRBV18; size: NA; CDR3: CASSPPHPRGKLEKLFF; DNA: TGTGCCAGCTCACCACCACACCCCCGAGGGAAACTGGAAAAACTGTTTTTT
D: NA; length: 15; J: TRBJ1-6; V: TRBV7-2; size: NA; CDR3: CASSGSGSTTSPLHF; DNA: TGTGCCAGCAGCGGATCAGGGTCTACTACTTCACCCCTCCACTTT
D: TRBD2; length: 15; J: TRBJ2-3; V: TRBV9; size: once; CDR3: CASSVASGDTDTQYF; DNA: TGTGCCAGCAGCGTAGCTAGCGGGGACACAGATACGCAGTATTTT
D: TRBD1; length: 15; J: TRBJ2-2; V: TRBV4-2; size: once; CDR3: CASSQGTGLTGELFF; DNA: TGTGCCAGCAGCCAGGGGACAGGCCTGACCGGGGAGCTGTTTTTT
D: TRBD1; length: 10; J: TRBJ2-7; V: TRBV29-1; size: NA; CDR3: CSVGQGEQYF; DNA: TGCAGCGTTGGACAGGGCGAGCAGTACTTC
D: TRBD1; length: 14; J: TRBJ1-4; V: TRBV6-6; size: NA; CDR3: CASSPRGAGEKLFF; DNA: TGTGCCAGCAGCCCCAGGGGGGCAGGCGAAAAACTGTTTTTT
D: TRBD2; length: 16; J: TRBJ2-7; V: TRBV6-5; size: NA; CDR3: CASSYGRVAAAREQYF; DNA: TGTGCCAGCAGTTACGGGAGGGTCGCCGCTGCACGGGAGCAGTACTTC
D: NA; length: 14; J: TRBJ2-7; V: TRBV7-9; size: NA; CDR3: CASSLGQAFGEQYF; DNA: TGTGCCAGCAGCTTAGGGCAGGCGTTTGGCGAGCAGTACTTC
D: NA; length: 12; J: TRBJ2-7; V: TRBV28; size: once; CDR3: CASSFRSYEQYF; DNA: TGTGCCAGCAGTTTTAGGAGCTACGAGCAGTACTTC
D: TRBD2; length: 15; J: TRBJ2-5; V: TRBV5-4; size: NA; CDR3: CASKKRLADVETQYF; DNA: TGTGCCAGCAAGAAGAGACTAGCGGATGTAGAGACCCAGTACTTC
D: TRBD2; length: 15; J: TRBJ2-1; V: TRBV9; size: NA; CDR3: CASSTRAGGGNEQFF; DNA: TGTGCCAGCAGCACCAGAGCGGGGGGCGGGAATGAGCAGTTCTTC
D: TRBD2; length: 15; J: TRBJ2-5; V: TRBV7-3; size: NA; CDR3: CASSSRPGRGETQYF; DNA: TGTGCCAGCAGCTCCCGTCCAGGGAGGGGAGAGACCCAGTACTTC
D: TRBD2; length: 16; J: TRBJ2-3; V: TRBV4-2; size: once; CDR3: CASSLTTSASTDTQYF; DNA: TGTGCCAGCAGCCTGACGACTAGCGCAAGCACAGATACGCAGTATTTT
D: TRBD1; length: 13; J: TRBJ1-2; V: TRBV28; size: once; CDR3: CASTRRGRYGYTF; DNA: TGTGCCAGCACGCGGAGGGGGCGGTATGGCTACACCTTC
D: NA; length: 15; J: TRBJ2-1; V: TRBV7-2; size: NA; CDR3: CASSFVGSSYNEQFF; DNA: TGTGCCAGCAGCTTCGTGGGGAGCTCCTACAATGAGCAGTTCTTC
D: TRBD1; length: 14; J: TRBJ1-3; V: TRBV18; size: NA; CDR3: CASSPTGRGNTIYF; DNA: TGTGCCAGCTCGCCGACAGGGCGTGGAAACACCATATATTTT
D: NA; length: 13; J: TRBJ2-7; V: TRBV14; size: NA; CDR3: CASSQGFRDEQYF; DNA: TGTGCCAGCAGCCAAGGGTTCAGGGACGAGCAGTACTTC
D: TRBD2; length: 16; J: TRBJ2-5; V: TRBV18; size: NA; CDR3: CASSPRRGGSQETQYF; DNA: TGTGCCAGCTCACCACGGCGGGGGGGCAGTCAAGAGACCCAGTACTTC
D: NA; length: 17; J: TRBJ2-2; V: TRBV7-3; size: NA; CDR3: CASSLSIVGGAGGELFF; DNA: TGTGCCAGCAGCTTATCCATTGTTGGGGGGGCTGGCGGGGAGCTGTTTTTT
D: TRBD1; length: 13; J: TRBJ1-2; V: TRBV5-6; size: NA; CDR3: CASSRDSIYGYTF; DNA: TGTGCCAGCAGCCGGGACAGTATCTATGGCTACACCTTC
D: NA; length: 15; J: TRBJ1-2; V: TRBV9; size: once; CDR3: CASSVRDPGVGGYTF; DNA: TGTGCCAGCAGCGTGAGGGACCCGGGGGTGGGCGGCTACACCTTC
D: NA; length: 17; J: TRBJ1-1; V: TRBV7-9; size: NA; CDR3: CASSSRGLISVETEAFF; DNA: TGTGCCAGCAGCTCAAGGGGTCTTATCTCAGTGGAGACTGAAGCTTTCTTT
D: NA; length: 15; J: TRBJ2-7; V: TRBV2; size: NA; CDR3: CASSRETRKSYEQYF; DNA: TGTGCCAGCAGCCGGGAAACACGAAAATCCTACGAGCAGTACTTC
D: NA; length: 18; J: TRBJ1-4; V: TRBV23-1; size: NA; CDR3: CASSQSRGDLGTNEKLFF; DNA: TGCGCCAGCAGTCAATCGCGGGGGGACCTGGGTACTAATGAAAAACTGTTTTTT
D: NA; length: 14; J: TRBJ2-1; V: TRBV13; size: NA; CDR3: CASSLRQPYNEQFF; DNA: TGTGCCAGCAGCTTAAGACAGCCGTACAATGAGCAGTTCTTC
D: NA; length: 17; J: TRBJ2-2; V: TRBV4-2; size: NA; CDR3: CASSHPQGGLNTGELFF; DNA: TGTGCCAGCAGCCATCCCCAGGGGGGCCTTAACACCGGGGAGCTGTTTTTT
D: NA; length: 12; J: TRBJ1-6; V: TRBV12-5; size: NA; CDR3: CARGGRNSPLHF; DNA: TGTGCTAGGGGGGGTCGGAATTCACCCCTCCACTTT
D: NA; length: 14; J: TRBJ2-7; V: TRBV28; size: NA; CDR3: CASSLVGQGYEQYF; DNA: TGTGCCAGCAGTTTGGTTGGCCAGGGCTACGAGCAGTACTTC
D: TRBD1; length: 15; J: TRBJ1-5; V: TRBV10-1; size: NA; CDR3: CANSEPGGMNQPQHF; DNA: TGCGCCAACAGTGAGCCAGGGGGCATGAATCAGCCCCAGCATTTT
D: NA; length: 13; J: TRBJ1-5; V: TRBV2; size: NA; CDR3: CASNEQGGQPQHF; DNA: TGTGCCAGCAATGAACAGGGAGGTCAGCCCCAGCATTTT
D: NA; length: 15; J: TRBJ1-3; V: TRBV14; size: NA; CDR3: CASSRPGVLGNTIYF; DNA: TGTGCCAGCAGCCGTCCCGGGGTGCTTGGAAACACCATATATTTT
D: TRBD1; length: 14; J: TRBJ1-2; V: TRBV2; size: NA; CDR3: CASKVEGQTKGYTF; DNA: TGTGCCAGCAAGGTAGAGGGACAGACAAAGGGCTACACCTTC
D: TRBD2; length: 17; J: TRBJ2-5; V: TRBV5-6; size: NA; CDR3: CASSLPGLAGGMETQYF; DNA: TGTGCCAGCAGTTTACCGGGACTAGCGGGGGGCATGGAGACCCAGTACTTC
D: TRBD2; length: 18; J: TRBJ2-2; V: TRBV5-6; size: NA; CDR3: CASSSPRWSPGGVGELFF; DNA: TGTGCCAGCAGTTCCCCTCGCTGGAGCCCCGGGGGGGTCGGGGAGCTGTTTTTT
D: NA; length: 15; J: TRBJ1-4; V: TRBV7-2; size: once; CDR3: CASSLAREHNEKLFF; DNA: TGTGCCAGCAGCTTAGCGAGAGAGCATAATGAAAAACTGTTTTTT
D: TRBD1; length: 15; J: TRBJ2-5; V: TRBV19; size: NA; CDR3: CASSTSGTGPETQYF; DNA: TGTGCCAGTAGTACCTCCGGGACAGGGCCGGAGACCCAGTACTTC
D: NA; length: 16; J: TRBJ1-6; V: TRBV5-5; size: NA; CDR3: CASSPLMVPYNSPLHF; DNA: TGTGCCAGCAGCCCACTTATGGTGCCCTATAATTCACCCCTCCACTTT
D: NA; length: 15; J: TRBJ2-1; V: TRBV18; size: NA; CDR3: CASLLGQNIYNEQFF; DNA: TGTGCCAGCTTGCTCGGACAGAACATCTACAATGAGCAGTTCTTC
D: NA; length: 14; J: TRBJ2-7; V: TRBV7-2; size: few; CDR3: CASSLAPSGYEQYF; DNA: TGTGCCAGCAGCTTAGCGCCCAGCGGCTACGAGCAGTACTTC
D: TRBD2; length: 16; J: TRBJ2-2; V: TRBV4-3; size: NA; CDR3: CASSQVAGASSGELFF; DNA: TGCGCCAGCAGCCAAGTAGCGGGGGCCTCCTCCGGGGAGCTGTTTTTT